What follows are 30 T cell receptor beta chains derived from one specimen sequenced in a study of cytomegalovirus exposure and HLA in healthy donors. Amplification used 60 Vbeta primers and 13 Jbeta primers. Assay used: immunoSEQ multiplex PCR; TCRdb lists only in-frame clones, some missing. The sample lists some 160,000 clones, roughly 80% occurring once. Sequencing input: PBMCs. The source is a male donor in good health and CMV-seronegative.

The CDR3 reads CASRDRPPDTQYF. In DNA form, the CDR3 reads TGTGCCAGCCGAGACAGGCCCCCAGATACGCAGTATTTT. The genes are TRBV5-4 and TRBJ2-3; a weak D match, TRBD1 (6 bases). The CDR3 runs to 13 residues. CDR1 is SGHNT and CDR2 is YYREEE in the germline V gene (reference sequence). V was pared by 7 bases and J by 4 bases, with 13 bases between.

The V gene is TRBV25-1, the J gene TRBJ2-3; 9 nucleotides line up with TRBD1. With 3 bases clipped from V and 5 bases from J, the junction kept 6 bases outside the gene matches. The CDR3 length is 15 residues. Germline V gene lookup returns CDR1 MGHDK and CDR2 SYGVNS. CDR3 nucleotides: TGTGCCAGCAGTGACCCCGGGACAGGGTTAGATACGCAGTATTTT. This sequence encodes CASSDPGTGLDTQYF.

This clone was seen more than once but under ten times. The chain links TRBV9 to TRBJ2-2; D might be TRBD2 (7 bases). With 4 bases removed from V and 7 bases from J, the gap between germline ends came to 23 bases. The CDR3 is 17 amino acids. From germline, CDR1 is SGDLS and CDR2 YYNGEE. Here the CDR3 reads CASSQGLSGGWSGELFF. In DNA form, the CDR3 reads TGTGCCAGCAGCCAGGGGCTGTCCGGGGGGTGGAGCGGGGAGCTGTTTTTT.

The chain couples TRBV6-5 to TRBJ1-1, with D uncertain. Trimming took off 3 bases at V and 1 base at J, with 9 bases between the two ends. CDR3 length: 14 residues. CDR1 is MNHEY, CDR2 SVGAGI, per germline. The CDR3 DNA reads as TGTGCCAGCAGTTATCGGGGTGCGAACACTGAAGCTTTCTTT. This sequence encodes CASSYRGANTEAFF.

In DNA, the CDR3 is TGTGCCAGCAGGGCCGACAGGGGGGCTCGGTATGGCTACACCTTC. It specifies CASRADRGARYGYTF. The chain employs TRBV6-6 and TRBJ1-2; 9 nucleotides line up with TRBD1. Germline V gives CDR1 MNHNY, CDR2 SVGAGI (reference sequence). The CDR3 is made up of 15 amino acids. V shed 6 bases and J 5 bases; nucleotides not matched to a gene: 10.

This chain links TRBV6-6 with TRBJ1-6, with 9 positions matching TRBD1. CDR3 size: 14 residues. V gave up 6 bases and J gave up 7 bases; unmatched junction bases: 4. In germline, CDR1 is MNHNY, CDR2 SVGAGI (reference sequence). The CDR3 region is CASSRGQGNSPLHF. The CDR3 nucleotides are TGTGCCAGCAGCCGGGGACAGGGCAATTCACCCCTCCACTTT.

The table lists this clone with a few counts. This sequence joins TRBV19 and TRBJ2-5; D might be TRBD1 (6 bases). The CDR3 sequence is 14 residues long. V shed 6 bases and J shed 5 bases, with 16 bases lying between them. Germline CDR1 reads LNHDA; CDR2 reads SQIVND (reference sequence). The chain's CDR3 is CASSAPGDLETQYF. In nucleotides, the CDR3 is TGTGCCAGTAGCGCGCCAGGGGATTTGGAGACCCAGTACTTC.

Written as DNA, the CDR3 is TGTGCCAGCCACACGTTGATCTACCAAGAGACCCAGTACTTC. Its translation: CASHTLIYQETQYF. This chain uses TRBV5-6 with TRBJ2-5; D is undetermined. Per the germline V gene, CDR1 is SGHDT and CDR2 is YYEEEE. This CDR3 spans 14 amino acids. Between the trimmed V and J ends, which lost 7 bases and 0 bases, there was a span of 13 bases.

The chain has TRBV5-4 and TRBJ2-1, with 10 positions matching TRBD2. This CDR3 is 16 amino acids long. V lost 4 bases, J lost 4 bases, and 8 bases stayed unmatched. Germline values: CDR1 SGHNT, CDR2 YYREEE (reference sequence). CDR3 DNA sequence: TGTGCCAGCAGCCGGGGGGGAGCGGGAGGGTACAATGAGCAGTTCTTC. Its translation: CASSRGGAGGYNEQFF.

The J gene is TRBJ1-5, the V gene TRBV5-8; weak D call: TRBD1 (6 bases). Per the germline V gene, CDR1 is SGHTS and CDR2 is YDEGEE. CDR3 length: 16 residues. V was clipped by 4 bases and J by 0 bases, with 14 bases between them. The CDR3 is CASSLTGLFSNQPQHF. In DNA, the CDR3 is TGTGCCAGCAGCCTCACAGGGCTCTTTAGCAATCAGCCCCAGCATTTT.

J is TRBJ2-1 and V is TRBV27, with 8 bases fitting TRBD2. Trimming removed 1 base from V and 5 bases from J; junction bases left unmatched: 19. The CDR3 length is 20 residues. Germline V gene lookup returns CDR1 MNHEY and CDR2 SMNVEV (reference sequence). This chain's CDR3 is CASSLYPRRGARVTDNEQFF. In DNA, the CDR3 is TGTGCCAGCAGTTTATACCCTCGGCGGGGGGCCCGAGTAACGGACAATGAGCAGTTCTTC.

The CDR3 protein is CASSMGADWNNEQFF. The CDR3, as DNA: TGTGCCAGTAGTATGGGGGCTGATTGGAACAATGAGCAGTTCTTC. The rearrangement links TRBV19 to TRBJ2-1, with D maybe TRBD1 (6 bases). The CDR3 runs 15 residues. V dropped 3 bases and J dropped 5 bases, with 14 bases sitting between them. Per the germline V gene, CDR1 is LNHDA and CDR2 is SQIVND (reference sequence).

The J gene is TRBJ2-1, the V gene TRBV4-1; 8 bases are shared with TRBD2. The CDR3 runs to 16 residues. The ends lost 0 bases at V and 4 bases at J; junction bases unmatched: 5. Looked up from germline, CDR1 is MGHRA and CDR2 is YSYEKL. CDR3 sequence reads: CASSQDRRGGYNEQFF. The CDR3 region has the DNA TGCGCCAGCAGCCAAGATAGACGGGGGGGATACAATGAGCAGTTCTTC.

The chain is built from TRBV2 and TRBJ1-4; 8 bases are shared with TRBD1. There are 16 residues in the CDR3. Germline lookup yields CDR1 SNHLY and CDR2 FYNNEI. Trimming removed 4 bases from V and 4 bases from J; junction bases left unmatched: 8. The CDR3 here is CASSGGQASSNEKLFF. The CDR3 nucleotides read TGTGCCAGCAGTGGGGGACAGGCCTCCAGTAATGAAAAACTGTTTTTT.

The V gene is TRBV5-4, the J gene TRBJ1-2; D is uncertain. The CDR3 spans 13 residues. Germline CDR1 reads SGHNT; CDR2 reads YYREEE (reference sequence). V was cut by 3 bases and J by 5 bases, with 11 bases left in between. The CDR3 here is CASSWREIYGYTF. The CDR3 DNA is TGTGCCAGCAGCTGGCGGGAGATATATGGCTACACCTTC.

The J gene is TRBJ2-7, the V gene TRBV7-9, with D tentatively TRBD2 (6 bases). The germline CDR1 and CDR2 sequences are SEHNR and FQNEAQ (reference sequence). The germline V and J ends were trimmed by 0 bases and 2 bases, with 23 bases remaining between them. The CDR3 covers 19 residues. DNA of the CDR3: TGTGCCAGCAGCTTAGCGACCGGGGGAGGATTGGAGTTGACCTACGAGCAGTACTTC. Amino acid sequence: CASSLATGGGLELTYEQYF. Together with reference TRBV7-9 and TRBJ2-7, the CDR3 gives the full variable domain: DTGVSQNPRHKITKRGQNVTFRCDPISEHNRLYWYRQTLGQGPEFLTYFQNEAQLEKSRLLSDRFSAERPKGSFSTLEIQRTEQGDSAMYLCASSLATGGGLELTYEQYFGPGTRLTVT.

This clone has a single count. The chain has TRBV20-1 and TRBJ2-7; tentative D call: TRBD2 (5 bases). Germline CDR1 and CDR2: DFQATT and SNEGSKA (reference sequence). The CDR3 is 11 residues long. The V end was cut by 6 bases, the J end by 3 bases, with 9 bases between. CDR3: CSAGLYYEQYF. For the CDR3, the DNA is TGCAGTGCCGGACTTTACTACGAGCAGTACTTC.

The V and J genes are TRBV7-2 and TRBJ2-5, with 10 positions matching TRBD1. The ends lost 5 bases at V and 3 bases at J; junction bases unmatched: 9. CDR1 is SGHTA, CDR2 FQGNSA, per germline. The CDR3 is made up of 16 amino acids. The CDR3 region has the DNA TGTGCCAGCAGCCTCCTTGGGGGACAGGGGAAAGAGACCCAGTACTTC. Its protein is CASSLLGGQGKETQYF.

The genes are TRBV29-1 and TRBJ2-1; 7 positions match TRBD1. The V gene's germline CDR1 is SQVTM and CDR2 ANQGSEA. The CDR3 covers 16 residues. With V trimmed by 0 bases and J by 5 bases, 10 bases remained unmatched. CDR3 sequence reads: CSVEDRWTGSNNEQFF. CDR3 nucleotides: TGCAGCGTTGAAGATCGCTGGACAGGTTCCAACAATGAGCAGTTCTTC.

This chain joins TRBV5-1 and TRBJ1-3, with D uncertain. V was cut by 2 bases and J by 6 bases, with 12 bases left in between. Germline V gene sequence: CDR1 SGHRS, CDR2 YFSETQ. The CDR3 spans 14 residues. The CDR3 coding sequence is TGCGCCAGCAGCTTTGGAGTTCCCCAAAACACCATATATTTT. Its protein product is CASSFGVPQNTIYF.

V and J are TRBV5-5 and TRBJ2-5, with D possibly matching TRBD1 (5 bases). V was clipped by 5 bases and J by 0 bases, with 11 bases between them. In germline, CDR1 is SGHKS, CDR2 YYEKEE (reference sequence). The CDR3 covers 14 residues. The CDR3: CASRSDRNQETQYF. The DNA of the CDR3 is TGTGCCAGCAGGTCTGACAGAAACCAAGAGACCCAGTACTTC.

This clone was detected only once. V is TRBV27 and J is TRBJ1-6, with TRBD1 matching over 8 bases. The J segment lost 10 bases and the V segment lost 8 bases, leaving 10 bases of the junction unmatched. This CDR3 is built from 14 residues. The V gene's germline CDR1 is MNHEY and CDR2 SMNVEV (reference sequence). CDR3 amino acids: CASGGQAENSPLHF. CDR3 sequence (DNA): TGTGCCAGCGGGGGACAGGCAGAAAACTCACCCCTCCACTTT.

This clone was observed a single time. The rearrangement links TRBV5-4 to TRBJ2-3; 8 bases agree with TRBD2. V gave up 4 bases and J gave up 3 bases; unmatched junction bases: 4. Germline V gene lookup returns CDR1 SGHNT and CDR2 YYREEE (reference sequence). The CDR3 is 14 amino acids. The CDR3 spells CASSPGLATDTQYF. The CDR3 DNA follows: TGTGCCAGCAGCCCAGGACTAGCAACAGATACGCAGTATTTT.

The chain is built from TRBV7-3 and TRBJ1-3; 9 nucleotides agree with TRBD1. The V and J ends lost 3 bases and 2 bases, in that order; junction bases with no gene match: 2. This CDR3 contains 15 residues. The germline V gene has CDR1 SGHTA and CDR2 FQGTGA. The CDR3 DNA sequence: TGTGCCAGCAGCTTGACAGGGGGGGCTGGAAACACCATATATTTT. The encoded protein is CASSLTGGAGNTIYF. The full variable domain, rest sourced from reference TRBV7-3 and TRBJ1-3, is GAGVSQTPSNKVTEKGKYVELRCDPISGHTALYWYRQSLGQGPEFLIYFQGTGAADDSGLPNDRFFAVRPEGSVSTLKIQRTERGDSAVYLCASSLTGGAGNTIYFGEGSWLTVV.

V usage is TRBV7-3 and J usage is TRBJ2-3; TRBD2 matches 8 bases. The V gene's germline CDR1 is SGHTA and CDR2 FQGTGA. Unmatched junction bases numbered 2, after V lost 3 bases and J lost 3 bases. This CDR3 is 14 amino acids long. The CDR3: CASSLSGSTDTQYF. The CDR3 DNA follows: TGTGCCAGCAGCTTGAGCGGGAGTACAGATACGCAGTATTTT.

Details on this clone: The sample holds other DNA sequences that translate to the same CDR3. V and J are TRBV7-9 and TRBJ1-4; 7 bases line up with TRBD1. Germline V gene data show CDR1 as SEHNR and CDR2 as FQNEAQ (reference sequence). The CDR3 totals 15 residues. J gave up 3 bases and V 5 bases, and 6 bases lay outside the gene matches. The CDR3 DNA is TGTGCCAGCAGCCTAAAGGGGGCCCCTAATGAAAAACTGTTTTTT. Its translation: CASSLKGAPNEKLFF.

This clone was counted a single time. This chain's CDR3 is CASSVDGPPGTGELFF. The CDR3 bases are TGTGCCAGCAGCGTAGATGGCCCCCCGGGCACCGGGGAGCTGTTTTTT. The chain carries TRBV9 and TRBJ2-2; D not certain. The ends were cut back, 0 bases at V and 4 bases at J, with 13 bases in the middle. Germline V gives CDR1 SGDLS, CDR2 YYNGEE. The length of the CDR3 is 16 residues.

The rearrangement joins TRBV6-5 to TRBJ2-5; 7 bases align to TRBD2. Germline CDR1 reads MNHEY; CDR2 reads SVGAGI. The CDR3 extends over 15 amino acids. J lost 4 bases, V lost 6 bases, and 11 bases had no gene match. In DNA form, the CDR3 reads TGTGCCAGCAGCCTAGCCGGGGGGAGGTCAGAGACCCAGTACTTC. Translated, it gives CASSLAGGRSETQYF.

The rearrangement uses TRBV5-5 and TRBJ1-1; D remains ambiguous. CDR1 is SGHKS and CDR2 is YYEKEE in the germline V gene (reference sequence). Trimming removed 0 bases from V and 4 bases from J, with 13 bases in between. The CDR3 length is 15 residues. In DNA, the CDR3 is TGTGCCAGCAGCTTGGTTGGGCGAGGGTCCACTGAAGCTTTCTTT. Amino acid sequence: CASSLVGRGSTEAFF.

This rearrangement joins TRBV5-4 to TRBJ1-2; 11 bases fit TRBD1. This CDR3 has 14 amino acids. The J segment lost 4 bases and the V segment lost 4 bases, leaving 3 bases of the junction unmatched. The V gene's germline CDR1 is SGHNT and CDR2 YYREEE (reference sequence). The CDR3 spells CASSGQGAGYGYTF. In nucleotides, the CDR3 is TGTGCCAGCAGCGGACAGGGGGCGGGCTATGGCTACACCTTC.